This is a list of T cell receptor beta chains from one sample in a study of immune evolution from preneoplasia to lung adenocarcinoma. Profiling relied on immunoSEQ multiplex PCR, and the TCRdb table lists in-frame clones only, not all of them. The data contain 35,000 to 40,000 clones, 74% of them seen just once; the ten biggest clones take up under 7.5%. Sequencing was done on a sample of FFPE invasive lung adenocarcinoma tissue. These receptors were taken from a person between 55 and 69 years old with lung adenocarcinoma. Both conserved end residues are part of each CDR3. The D gene is left open where the match is weak. Rows may omit the clone size; those that give it use once, few, many or a size class.

D: -
J: TRBJ2-1
V: TRBV7-8
size: few
CDR3: CASSTLEGSWGEQFF
DNA: TGTGCCAGCAGCACCCTTGAGGGCTCTTGGGGTGAGCAGTTCTTC

D: -
J: TRBJ1-5
V: TRBV6-1
size: -
CDR3: CASSAIPGASNQPQHF
DNA: TGTGCCAGCAGTGCCATCCCCGGGGCTAGCAATCAGCCCCAGCATTTT

D: -
J: TRBJ1-1
V: TRBV7-9
size: -
CDR3: CASSLGPGGTEAFF
DNA: TGTGCCAGCAGCTTAGGCCCGGGGGGCACTGAAGCTTTCTTT

D: -
J: TRBJ1-4
V: TRBV2
size: -
CDR3: CASRGLGLDEKLFF
DNA: TGTGCCAGCAGAGGGTTAGGGTTGGATGAAAAACTGTTTTTT

D: -
J: TRBJ2-2
V: TRBV19
size: -
CDR3: CASSPKRAANTGELFF
DNA: TGTGCCAGTAGTCCAAAGAGGGCCGCGAACACCGGGGAGCTGTTTTTT

D: TRBD1
J: TRBJ1-2
V: TRBV30
size: -
CDR3: CALYRWDREAYGYTF
DNA: TGTGCCTTATACCGCTGGGACAGGGAGGCCTATGGCTACACCTTC

D: -
J: TRBJ2-2
V: TRBV19
size: -
CDR3: CASSTFTGEVGLFF
DNA: TGTGCCAGTAGTACATTTACAGGGGAGGTAGGGCTGTTTTTT

D: TRBD2
J: TRBJ2-7
V: TRBV6-5
size: -
CDR3: CASRRSGSYEQYF
DNA: TGTGCCAGCAGGCGTAGCGGGAGTTACGAGCAGTACTTC

D: TRBD2
J: TRBJ2-5
V: TRBV28
size: -
CDR3: CASSRLAGWTQYF
DNA: TGTGCCAGCAGTCGGCTAGCGGGTTGGACCCAGTACTTC

D: -
J: TRBJ2-7
V: TRBV18
size: -
CDR3: CASSPSMELGEQYF
DNA: TGTGCCAGCTCACCAAGCATGGAGCTAGGGGAGCAGTACTTC

D: -
J: TRBJ2-7
V: TRBV12-5
size: -
CDR3: CASGKGQLTRYEQYF
DNA: TGTGCTAGTGGTAAGGGACAACTTACGCGCTACGAGCAGTACTTC